The clone carrying this T cell receptor (beta chain) was detected a few times. The antigen remains unidentified. TCRdb passed the 5' RACE reads through MiXCR, listing each CDR3 protein once. Of approximately 140,000 distinct CDR3 sequences listed, roughly 18% were seen once; the top ten hold about 30%. The sample is drawn from a study of CD8 T cells in ankylosing spondylitis. Whole-study results and caveats: Researchers reportedly found disease-linked clones significantly enriched in matched ankylosing spondylitis synovial fluid. It appeared that ankylosing spondylitis blood was characterized by a TCR beta motif of 8 or 9 highly homologous variants.

The TCR comes from a male donor with ankylosing spondylitis. The sequencing sample was made of blood, either unsorted or a sorted T cell fraction (not recorded which).

CDR3 loop: CASSVSGYNTEAFF. For the CDR3, the DNA is TGTGCCAGCAGCGTCAGCGGATATAACACTGAAGCTTTCTTT. The chain couples TRBV9 to TRBJ1-1, with unresolved D. There are 14 residues in the CDR3. Per germline, CDR1 SGDLS and CDR2 YYNGEE. The V end was cut by 2 bases, the J end by 2 bases, with 10 bases between.